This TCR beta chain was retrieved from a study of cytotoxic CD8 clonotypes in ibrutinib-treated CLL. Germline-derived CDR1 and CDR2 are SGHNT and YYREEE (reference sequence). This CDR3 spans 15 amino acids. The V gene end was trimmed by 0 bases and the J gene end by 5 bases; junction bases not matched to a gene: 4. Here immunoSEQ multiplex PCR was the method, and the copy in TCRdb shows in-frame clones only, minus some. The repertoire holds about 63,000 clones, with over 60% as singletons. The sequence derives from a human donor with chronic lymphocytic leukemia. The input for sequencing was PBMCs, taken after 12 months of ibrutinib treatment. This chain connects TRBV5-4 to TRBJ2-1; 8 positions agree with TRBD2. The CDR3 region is CASSLGLAIHNEQFF. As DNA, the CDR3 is TGTGCCAGCAGCTTGGGACTAGCGATCCACAATGAGCAGTTCTTC.